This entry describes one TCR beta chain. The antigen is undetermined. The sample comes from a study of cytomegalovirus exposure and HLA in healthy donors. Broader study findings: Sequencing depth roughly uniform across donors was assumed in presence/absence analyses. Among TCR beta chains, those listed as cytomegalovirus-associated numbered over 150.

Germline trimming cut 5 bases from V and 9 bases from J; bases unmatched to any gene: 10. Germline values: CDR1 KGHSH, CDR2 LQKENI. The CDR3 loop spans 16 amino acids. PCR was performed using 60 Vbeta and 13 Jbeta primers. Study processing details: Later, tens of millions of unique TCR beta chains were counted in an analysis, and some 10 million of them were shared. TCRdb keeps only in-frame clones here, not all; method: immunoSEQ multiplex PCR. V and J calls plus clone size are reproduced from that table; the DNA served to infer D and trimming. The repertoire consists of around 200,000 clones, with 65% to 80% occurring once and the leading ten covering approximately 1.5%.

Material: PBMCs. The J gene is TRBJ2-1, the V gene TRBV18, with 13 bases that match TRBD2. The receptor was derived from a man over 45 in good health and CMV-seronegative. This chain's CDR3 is CASSTGLAGSHAEQFF. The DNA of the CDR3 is TGTGCCAGCTCAACGGGACTAGCGGGGTCCCACGCTGAGCAGTTCTTC.